This T cell receptor (beta chain) emerged from a study of shared clonotypes between healthy human individuals (dated by TCRdb to the early 2020s). With regard to the full study: A couple of women and a few men aged 18 to 49 years were included in the cohort. For each donor, CD4 naive and CD4 memory were each run on three plates, CD8 naive on two plates, and CD8 memory on one plate. Blood TCR repertoires of roughly five healthy adults were deeply sequenced to estimate repertoire size and the extent of clonotype sharing between individuals. Libraries were prepared and TCR repertoires were sequenced by different laboratories using diverse techniques, in order to increase sequencing depth and limit assay-specific biases. Per donor, leukapheresis produced somewhere between about 0.94 and 9.5 billion PBMCs.

Counted from cysteine to phenylalanine, this CDR3 has 16 amino acids. The kept DNA is CDR3 alone, 48 bases in frame from the first base. Relative to germline, V is 0 bases shorter and J is 1 base shorter, with 12 bases between their ends. As encoded in the germline V gene (reference sequence), CDR1 is SEHNR while CDR2 is FQNEAQ. For the CD8 naive samples, CD45RO-negative cells were positively selected for CCR7, yielding a CD45RA+CCR7+ population from which TemRA cells were excluded. The donors were healthy, HIV-negative adults who had no recently reported acute infections or vaccinations. Only Caucasian adults living in Nashville, Tennessee, USA were represented among the donors. Blood was obtained by leukapheresis, after which PBMCs were separated by Ficoll-Histopaque density gradient centrifugation and cryopreserved in liquid nitrogen vapor phase. Purity and quantity of every magnetically sorted T cell population were checked by analytical flow cytometry. Each sorted fraction had its genomic DNA isolated and then quantified by UV absorbance on a Nanodrop 2000c.

Using the deep immunoSEQ assay, TCR CDR3 regions were amplified from genomic DNA by multiplex PCR. For each cell subset, the extracted genomic DNA was distributed evenly across all wells of several immunoSEQ 96-well plates, and each plate served as one replicate. For sorted subsets, approximately 200 ng of genomic DNA, equivalent to some 33,000 T cell genomes, went into each replicate PCR. The purified libraries were quantified using a Qubit 3.0 fluorometer, sized with a Bioanalyzer 2100, and then quantified again using the KAPA Library Quantification kit. Each immunoSEQ 96-well plate was sequenced on its own single-read 150-cycle Illumina NextSeq 550 flow cell. From the authors' description of their analysis: Because the immunoSEQ output held only junctional sequences and lacked quality scores, the filtering could not match the filtering applied to full-length reads. Sequences were annotated with PyIR, a Python wrapper for IgBLAST v1.9, and V/J genes and CDR3 were assigned using IMGT germline references. Any read was removed if the V/J assignment was weak (E-value above 1e-6), the CDR3 was missing, or the read contained stop codons, out-of-frame junctions, or ambiguous translated residues. V3J clonotypes were defined by identical inferred V gene, J gene, and CDR3 amino acid sequence. Percentage overlap between repertoires was computed as shared unique clonotypes divided by the size of the smaller repertoire. Repertoire richness was assessed with RTK rarefaction, the Chao1 estimator, and Recon v2.1 estimates of unobserved clonotypes. OLGA was used to compute generation probabilities for all TCRbeta clonotypes that the gDNA method yielded from four donors. In TCRdb, the immuneACCESS table is reduced to in-frame sequences with V and J assigned. These tables do not hold every clone; where another copy was compared, an unresolved V gene accounts for under half, and the others remain unexplained. The D gene and trimming were derived from the DNA, and the V and J assignments and clone size from that table. The sample profile shows some 2,100,000 clones; 85% to 95% of them were found once. 1.5% to 2% of the sample belongs to the ten largest clones.

Broad study findings and their caveats: Higher generation probabilities were observed for clonotypes shared by all four sorted-subset donors than for non-shared clonotypes. Larger estimated clonotype richness was generally found for naive subsets than for memory subsets. Pairwise subsampling indicated that sequencing depth was expected to affect the degree of clonotype sharing among donors. Incomplete sequencing was indicated by rarefaction of sorted-subset datasets, despite the large sequencing depth. Only blood was sampled, and tissue TCR repertoires likely differ from those in blood. Because the study included only a small number of donors, the genetic and exposure-history diversity represented was limited. When a handful of donors were compared, the shared fraction of clonotypes was about 5.2% for naive CD4, over 3% for naive CD8, 2.3% for memory CD4, and roughly 0.43% for memory CD8.

Remarks on this clone: Its antigen remains undetermined. No quality values exist for individual bases; no much larger clone is one base distant.

Input material: naive CD8+ T cells from PBMCs. In the paper's terms, the cell subset or site label means: CD45RA+CCR7+. The receptor comes from a man in his late teens or twenties in good health. Some clones in this sample may be carry-over from other donors' samples. The rearrangement combines TRBV7-9 with TRBJ1-1; the D gene is unclear. The CDR3 has the sequence CASSLAGQTPNTEAFF. Read as DNA, the sequence is TGTGCCAGCAGCTTAGCGGGCCAGACCCCGAACACTGAAGCTTTCTTT. Supplemented by the reference TRBV7-9 and TRBJ1-1 proteins around the CDR3, the complete variable domain is DTGVSQNPRHKITKRGQNVTFRCDPISEHNRLYWYRQTLGQGPEFLTYFQNEAQLEKSRLLSDRFSAERPKGSFSTLEIQRTEQGDSAMYLCASSLAGQTPNTEAFFGQGTRLTVV.